The T cell receptor beta chain described here comes from a study of shared clonotypes between healthy human individuals. This CDR3 region has 14 residues. CDR1 and CDR2 from the germline V gene are LGHNT and FRNRAP. Trimming pared 6 bases from V and 5 bases from J, leaving 14 bases between. Generated by immunoSEQ multiplex PCR, the TCRdb table keeps only in-frame clones and is missing some. The sample contains under 650,000 clones, around 96% of which appear only once. The source material was naive CD4+ T cells sorted from blood. The subset is: CD45RA+ positively selected. This sequence joins TRBV12-5 and TRBJ2-1, with a possible D match to TRBD2 (6 bases). This sequence originates from a woman in her twenties or thirties in good health. The CDR3 is CASGGYGRDNEQFF. CDR3 nucleotide sequence: TGTGCTAGTGGGGGTTACGGGAGAGACAATGAGCAGTTCTTC.